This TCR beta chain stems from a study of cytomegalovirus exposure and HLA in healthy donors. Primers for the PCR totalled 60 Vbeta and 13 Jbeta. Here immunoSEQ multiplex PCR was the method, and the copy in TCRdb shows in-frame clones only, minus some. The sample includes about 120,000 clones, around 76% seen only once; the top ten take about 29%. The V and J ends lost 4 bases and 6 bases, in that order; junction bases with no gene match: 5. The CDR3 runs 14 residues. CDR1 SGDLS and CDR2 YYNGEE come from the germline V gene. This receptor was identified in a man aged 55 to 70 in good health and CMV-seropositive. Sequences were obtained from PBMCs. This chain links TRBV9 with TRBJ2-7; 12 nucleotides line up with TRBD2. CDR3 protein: CASSTGLAGGEQYF. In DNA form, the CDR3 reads TGTGCCAGCAGCACGGGACTAGCGGGCGGCGAGCAGTACTTC.